This T cell receptor (beta chain) is from a study of blood T cell repertoires in COVID-19. Study summary: Acute and convalescent COVID-19 samples came from the United States, Italy and Spain.

The assay was immunoSEQ multiplex PCR, and TCRdb's table has in-frame clones only and misses some. Seen here are more than 95,000 clones, roughly 79% observed once, and the top ten hold approximately 9%. V was clipped by 0 bases and J by 0 bases, with 6 bases between them. The CDR3 extends over 15 amino acids. Germline values: CDR1 SGDLS, CDR2 YYNGEE. Sequencing was done on a sample of peripheral blood. This rearrangement joins TRBV9 to TRBJ2-2; possibly TRBD2 for D (6 bases). This receptor was obtained from a woman aged 70-85 years with acute or convalescent COVID-19. This chain's CDR3 is CASSVAGANTGELFF. The CDR3 DNA sequence: TGTGCCAGCAGCGTAGCGGGGGCGAACACCGGGGAGCTGTTTTTT.